This entry lists 28 T cell receptor beta chains sequenced from one sample in a study of blood T cells in healthy people across ages. A J-beta primer mix and a sample-barcoded 5' primer were used in a second PCR of roughly 6 to 12 cycles. One entry per CDR3 protein results from TCRdb running MiXCR on the 5' RACE reads. Among hundreds of thousands of distinct CDR3 sequences, 56% were seen once, and the ten largest hold more than 25%. The sequenced sample was blood. Source of these receptors: a man aged 40-49 years in good health.

This chain links TRBV3-1 with TRBJ1-1; no definite D call. V shed 4 bases and J shed 5 bases, with 14 bases lying between them. The germline CDR1 and CDR2 sequences are LGHDT and YNNKEL (reference sequence). CDR3 size: 14 residues. CDR3 protein: CASSPGNDGTEAFF. The CDR3 bases are TGTGCCAGCAGCCCAGGAAATGACGGGACTGAAGCTTTCTTT.

The CDR3 loop reads CASSYPDGGFGELTDTQYF. CDR3 nucleotide sequence: TGTGCCAGCAGCTATCCCGACGGTGGATTTGGTGAACTCACAGATACGCAGTATTTT. The V gene is TRBV7-9, the J gene TRBJ2-3; no clear D gene. Germline lookup yields CDR1 SEHNR and CDR2 FQNEAQ (reference sequence). The CDR3 extends over 19 amino acids. V lost 4 bases and J 2 bases, leaving 25 bases between the germline ends.

The rearrangement links TRBV4-1 to TRBJ2-1, with D perhaps matching TRBD1 or TRBD2 (5 bases each). The CDR3 consists of 19 residues. Trimming cost V 0 bases and J 8 bases, with 26 bases left between them. Germline V gene data show CDR1 as MGHRA and CDR2 as YSYEKL. The CDR3 loop is CASSQDEGYGDQHRYEQFF. Here the CDR3 DNA reads TGCGCCAGCAGCCAAGATGAGGGGTATGGGGACCAGCATAGGTATGAGCAGTTCTTC.

V and J are TRBV5-5 and TRBJ2-3; 12 nucleotides line up with TRBD2. This CDR3 spans 16 amino acids. From germline, CDR1 is SGHKS and CDR2 YYEKEE (reference sequence). J lost 7 bases, V lost 5 bases, and 11 bases had no gene match. The CDR3 reads CASRVTSGGPTNTQYF. The CDR3 nucleotides are TGTGCCAGCAGAGTGACTAGCGGGGGACCTACAAATACGCAGTATTTT.

This chain uses TRBV7-2 with TRBJ1-2, with D possibly being TRBD1 (6 bases). The V and J ends lost 5 bases and 6 bases respectively, with 16 bases between them. This CDR3 has 14 residues. The V gene's germline CDR1 is SGHTA and CDR2 FQGNSA. The CDR3 is CASSLRWRGDGYTF. DNA of the CDR3: TGTGCCAGCAGCCTCCGGTGGAGGGGGGATGGCTACACCTTC.

A word on this clonotype: It may be a read error: a sequence one base away is much more abundant. The genes are TRBV6-2 or TRBV6-3 and TRBJ2-7; 10 bases are shared with TRBD2. The V gene's germline CDR1 is MNHEY and CDR2 SVGEGT. The junction had 2 bases not matched to a gene; V was cut back by 2 bases and J by 1 base. This CDR3 has 15 amino acids. This CDR3 reads CASSYQAGGSYEQYF. CDR3 sequence (DNA): TGTGCCAGCAGTTACCAAGCGGGAGGGTCCTACGAGCAGTACTTC.

J is TRBJ1-1 and V is TRBV25-1; D gene ambiguous. V was clipped by 8 bases and J by 7 bases, with 14 bases between them. This CDR3 region has 12 residues. The V gene's germline CDR1 is MGHDK and CDR2 SYGVNS. CDR3 residues: CASRLDRIEAFF. CDR3 nucleotide sequence: TGTGCCAGCCGCCTAGACCGCATTGAAGCTTTCTTT. Based on the CDR3 plus reference TRBV25-1 and TRBJ1-1, the full variable domain is EADIYQTPRYLVIGTGKKITLECSQTMGHDKMYWYQQDPGMELHLIHYSYGVNSTEKGDLSSESTVSRIRTEHFPLTLESARPSHTSQYLCASRLDRIEAFFGQGTRLTVV.

V and J are TRBV28 and TRBJ2-5; no firm D call. The CDR3 contains 18 residues. V lost 6 bases to trimming and J lost 2 bases, with 25 bases between them. CDR1 MDHEN and CDR2 SYDVKM come from the germline V gene. The CDR3 DNA follows: TGTGCCAGCAGACCTGACCGGACCTCTCCCCCAGAACAAGAGACCCAGTACTTC. Translating it yields CASRPDRTSPPEQETQYF.

The sample holds a few counts of this clonotype. The chain joins TRBV15 to TRBJ2-7; TRBD1 might be the D (6 bases). In germline, CDR1 is LNHNV, CDR2 YYDKDF (reference sequence). Between the trimmed V and J ends, which lost 0 bases and 5 bases, there was a span of 14 bases. The CDR3 covers 15 residues. CDR3 loop: CATSRDRAGAHEQYF. In nucleotides, the CDR3 is TGTGCCACCAGCAGAGATCGGGCAGGGGCCCACGAGCAGTACTTC.

This clonotype occurred a few times. The rearrangement uses TRBV4-3 and TRBJ2-7, with D possibly being TRBD1 or TRBD2 (5 bases each). This CDR3 comprises 18 residues. V lost 0 bases to trimming and J lost 2 bases, with 20 bases between them. Germline loops: CDR1 LGHNA, CDR2 YSLEER. Written as DNA, the CDR3 is TGCGCCAGCAGCCAAGATTCGGGGCCCGACCCCCTTACCTACGAGCAGTACTTC. Amino acids: CASSQDSGPDPLTYEQYF.

This clonotype was counted ten times or more. V gene TRBV4-3 combines with J gene TRBJ2-1, with D possibly matching TRBD2 (7 bases). The CDR3 runs 15 residues. Trimming stripped 1 base from V and 6 bases from J, with 13 bases between. Per germline, CDR1 LGHNA and CDR2 YSLEER. The CDR3 loop reads CASSQVGGARNEQFF. The CDR3, as DNA: TGCGCCAGCAGCCAAGTGGGGGGGGCGCGCAATGAGCAGTTCTTC.

The V gene is TRBV2, the J gene TRBJ2-6; tentatively, D is TRBD1 (6 bases). Germline CDR1 reads SNHLY; CDR2 reads FYNNEI. Between the trimmed V and J ends, which lost 6 bases and 0 bases, there was a span of 15 bases. CDR3 length: 17 residues. In DNA, the CDR3 is TGTGCCAGCAGCAGAGGGGGACGCAGCTCTGGGGCCAACGTCCTGACTTTC. Translation: CASSRGGRSSGANVLTF.

The genes are TRBV6-1 and TRBJ2-4; weak D call: TRBD2 (6 bases). The CDR3 spans 15 residues. In germline, CDR1 is MNHNS, CDR2 SASEGT. Trimming cost V 0 bases and J 7 bases, with 13 bases left between them. The CDR3 coding sequence is TGTGCCAGCAGTGAAGCACCCAGGGAGGCCAACATTCAGTACTTC. This translates into CASSEAPREANIQYF.

V gene TRBV5-1 combines with J gene TRBJ2-3; TRBD1 aligns across 7 bases. Germline V gene lookup returns CDR1 SGHRS and CDR2 YFSETQ. V trimming: 3 bases; J trimming: 1 base; junction bases outside the gene matches: 5. This CDR3 spans 15 amino acids. As DNA, the CDR3 is TGCGCCAGCAGCTACACAGGGGTACGCACAGATACGCAGTATTTT. Encoded protein: CASSYTGVRTDTQYF.

The chain uses TRBV10-3 and TRBJ2-1; 9 positions agree with TRBD2. V was pared by 10 bases and J by 0 bases, with 13 bases of the junction left unmatched. Looked up from germline, CDR1 is ENHRY and CDR2 is SYGVKD. This CDR3 contains 17 residues. The CDR3 sequence: CATRGSGRDGSYNEQFF. The CDR3 region has the DNA TGTGCCACCCGGGGTAGCGGGAGAGACGGCTCCTACAATGAGCAGTTCTTC.

The J gene is TRBJ2-3, the V gene TRBV20-1; 9 bases line up with TRBD1. The CDR3 consists of 14 residues. Germline CDR1 and CDR2: DFQATT and SNEGSKA (reference sequence). V lost 4 bases to trimming and J lost 2 bases; unmatched junction nucleotides: 4. CDR3 loop: CSANRDRATDTQYF. For the CDR3, the DNA is TGCAGTGCTAACCGGGACAGGGCCACAGATACGCAGTATTTT.

The rearrangement links TRBV10-3 to TRBJ1-1; TRBD1 matches 9 bases. From germline, CDR1 is ENHRY and CDR2 SYGVKD. This CDR3 spans 13 amino acids. After removal of 6 bases from V and 6 bases from J, the junction contained 5 bases not matched to a gene. The CDR3 nucleotides read TGTGCCATCAGAGGACAGGGGAGGTCTGAAGCTTTCTTT. It specifies CAIRGQGRSEAFF.

The CDR3 DNA is TGCGCCAGCAGCACAGCTCCGGGACAGGGGTATGAGCAGTTCTTC. It yields the protein CASSTAPGQGYEQFF. V gene TRBV5-1 combines with J gene TRBJ2-1; TRBD1 aligns across 10 bases. Germline V lookup: CDR1 SGHRS, CDR2 YFSETQ. The CDR3 loop spans 15 amino acids. V shed 4 bases and J 8 bases; nucleotides not matched to a gene: 9.

This clonotype was counted a few times. The chain is built from TRBV28 and TRBJ2-1; 9 bases are a match to TRBD1. Germline V gene sequence: CDR1 MDHEN, CDR2 SYDVKM. The length of the CDR3 is 16 residues. Trimming took 7 bases from V and 9 from J; bases not matched to a gene: 16. The CDR3 reads CASTPSPGQGGSEQFF. As DNA, the CDR3 is TGTGCCAGCACCCCCTCACCGGGACAGGGAGGGAGTGAGCAGTTCTTC. Variable domain in full (rest from reference TRBV28 and TRBJ2-1): DVKVTQSSRYLVKRTGEKVFLECVQDMDHENMFWYRQDPGLGLRLIYFSYDVKMKEKGDIPEGYSVSREKKERFSLILESASTNQTSMYLCASTPSPGQGGSEQFFGPGTRLTVL.

This clonotype was picked up a small number of times. The V gene is TRBV12-3 or TRBV12-4, the J gene TRBJ2-7; D is tentatively TRBD1 or TRBD2 (6 bases each). The ends were cut back, 7 bases at V and 7 bases at J, with 20 bases in the middle. The CDR3 consists of 14 residues. CDR3 in DNA: TGTGCCAGCACCTCGGGGGACACCTACAATGAGCAGTACTTC. This codes for CASTSGDTYNEQYF.

This clonotype occurred a few times. The rearrangement uses TRBV25-1 and TRBJ1-4, with D uncertain. Germline V lookup: CDR1 MGHDK, CDR2 SYGVNS. The CDR3 is made up of 11 amino acids. V was pared by 1 base and J by 8 bases, with 2 bases between. CDR3 in amino acids: CASSELEKLFF. For the CDR3, the DNA is TGTGCCAGCAGTGAATTAGAAAAACTGTTTTTT.

The chain joins TRBV7-9 to TRBJ1-5; 7 positions agree with TRBD1. The CDR3 sequence is 14 residues long. Germline lookup yields CDR1 SEHNR and CDR2 FQNEAQ (reference sequence). Losses at the gene ends were 6 bases for V and 3 bases for J; bases not matched to a gene: 5. Written as DNA, the CDR3 is TGTGCCAGCAGTACCGGACAGGTCAATCAGCCCCAGCATTTT. Amino acids: CASSTGQVNQPQHF.

The V and J genes are TRBV7-2 and TRBJ2-7, with TRBD2 identical over 7 bases. The J call may be incorrect, as the DNA end agrees better with TRBJ2-1. This CDR3 contains 13 residues. In germline, CDR1 is SGHTA, CDR2 FQGNSA. The DNA for the CDR3 is TGTGCCAGCAGCTTTGGACTAGATCGCGAGCAGTTCTTC. Translation: CASSFGLDREQFF.

The chain couples TRBV7-2 to TRBJ2-1; 7 bases fit TRBD2. The CDR3 totals 15 residues. Unmatched junction bases numbered 1, after V lost 0 bases and J lost 2 bases. Germline assignment: CDR1 SGHTA and CDR2 FQGNSA. CDR3 amino acids: CASSLATSAYNEQFF. CDR3 DNA: TGTGCCAGCAGCTTAGCAACTAGCGCCTACAATGAGCAGTTCTTC.

This clonotype has just a few counts. The CDR3 coding sequence is TGTGCCAGCAGCATCGGACAGGGGGCACAGTACGAGCAGTACTTC. Protein product: CASSIGQGAQYEQYF. The chain carries TRBV7-2 and TRBJ2-4; 11 positions match TRBD1. The J call is in doubt because the DNA end fits TRBJ2-7 better. Germline CDR1 SGHTA, CDR2 FQGNSA. This CDR3 comprises 15 residues.

This clonotype was detected many times. V usage is TRBV7-9 and J usage is TRBJ1-2; the match to TRBD1 covers 11 bases. The CDR3 consists of 19 residues. Trimming took 4 bases from V and 2 from J; bases not matched to a gene: 15. Germline-derived CDR1 and CDR2 are SEHNR and FQNEAQ (reference sequence). The CDR3 reads CASSSPDRGQFPWNYGYTF. As DNA, the CDR3 is TGTGCCAGCAGCTCGCCGGACAGGGGGCAATTTCCTTGGAACTATGGCTACACCTTC. Looking up the rest from reference TRBV7-9 and TRBJ1-2 gives the full variable domain: DTGVSQNPRHKITKRGQNVTFRCDPISEHNRLYWYRQTLGQGPEFLTYFQNEAQLEKSRLLSDRFSAERPKGSFSTLEIQRTEQGDSAMYLCASSSPDRGQFPWNYGYTFGSGTRLTVV.

The J gene is TRBJ2-3, the V gene TRBV7-2; D possibly corresponds to TRBD1 (8 bases). The CDR3 loop spans 17 amino acids. Germline V gene data show CDR1 as SGHTA and CDR2 as FQGNSA. Trimming stripped 6 bases from V and 6 bases from J, with 25 bases between. In DNA form, the CDR3 reads TGTGCCAGCAGGGGGGGGAGGACAGGGTGGTTAGGCGATACGCAGTATTTT. This encodes CASRGGRTGWLGDTQYF. The whole variable domain, filled in from reference TRBV7-2 and TRBJ2-3, reads GAGVSQSPSNKVTEKGKDVELRCDPISGHTALYWYRQSLGQGLEFLIYFQGNSAPDKSGLPSDRFSAERTGGSVSTLTIQRTQQEDSAVYLCASRGGRTGWLGDTQYFGPGTRLTVL.

This clonotype was recorded a few times. The chain links TRBV18 to TRBJ2-1, with 10 bases aligning to TRBD1. This CDR3 is built from 15 residues. V trimming: 3 bases; J trimming: 7 bases; junction bases outside the gene matches: 6. CDR1 is KGHSH and CDR2 is LQKENI in the germline V gene. CDR3 coding DNA: TGTGCCAGCTCACCCGGGACAGGGGCGGCGAATGAGCAGTTCTTC. This gives the protein CASSPGTGAANEQFF.